Listed here are 2 T cell receptor beta chains from one sample, sequenced in a study of a mutant IDH1 vaccine in newly diagnosed glioma. Specified time point: week 35, safety follow-up. Topical imiquimod accompanied each vaccine dose, which consisted of 300 ug of mutant IDH1 20-mer peptide. No antigen has been identified for these receptors. Clones were sequenced by immunoSEQ multiplex PCR, and TCRdb holds only the in-frame ones, with some missing. The sample has about 45,000 clones; 80% to 95% are singletons. The sequences come from PBMCs, collected from a glioma patient whose treatment included an IDH1 peptide vaccine. These TCRs come from a man aged 50 or older with glioma.

V and J are TRBV4-2 and TRBJ2-3; D may be TRBD1 (5 bases). The length of the CDR3 is 13 residues. Trimming pared 1 base from V and 8 bases from J, leaving 10 bases between. The V gene's germline CDR1 is LGHNA and CDR2 YNFKEQ. CDR3 amino acids: CASSQGDSTTQYF. In nucleotides, the CDR3 is TGTGCCAGCAGCCAAGGCGACAGCACTACGCAGTATTTT.

This chain joins TRBV10-2 and TRBJ1-6; weak D call: TRBD1 (6 bases). V was cut by 3 bases and J by 7 bases, with 19 bases left in between. There are 17 residues in the CDR3. The germline V gene has CDR1 WSHSY and CDR2 SAAADI. The CDR3 is CASSEQGIGIGNSPLHF. The CDR3 DNA reads as TGCGCCAGCAGTGAACAGGGTATTGGAATTGGGAATTCACCCCTCCACTTT.